A single TCR beta chain is shown here with its context. Its antigen is not known. The data belong to a study of T cell responses to AZD1222 COVID-19 vaccine. General study results and limits: Repertoires in all cases were sampled only once the peak T cell response had passed. Spike-specific TCR repertoires showed rising breadth and depth after two AZD1222 doses. Baseline seropositives among AZD1222 recipients totaled only five or six.

Only in-frame clones appear in the TCRdb table, and some are missing; sequencing was by immunoSEQ multiplex PCR. The sample includes some 130,000 clones, about 89% of them seen just once. The receptor was isolated from an adult in good health. This material consisted of peripheral blood, taken on day 0 of AZD1222 vaccination.

The CDR3 spells CASSSSRTSSSYNEQFF. In DNA, the CDR3 is TGTGCCAGCAGCTCTTCAAGGACCTCCAGCTCCTACAATGAGCAGTTCTTC. This sequence joins TRBV11-2 and TRBJ2-1; no clear D. Germline assignment: CDR1 SGHAT and CDR2 FQNNGV. V was clipped by 4 bases and J by 0 bases, with 16 bases between them. The CDR3 sequence is 17 residues long.